This entry is about one TCR beta chain. The assay was immunoSEQ multiplex PCR, and TCRdb's table has in-frame clones only and misses some. The top ten clones hold 5.5% to 7.5% of a sample with about 160,000 clones, around 82% of them seen once. The record originates from a study of blood T cell repertoires in COVID-19. It was during active infection that Seattle patients were enrolled and then longitudinally followed. The CDR3 consists of 12 residues. Germline CDR1 SGHKS, CDR2 YYEKEE (reference sequence). V was clipped by 1 base and J by 3 bases, with 2 bases between them. The chain carries TRBV5-5 and TRBJ2-1, with no clear D. Sequenced sample: peripheral blood. This clonotype originated in a woman between 40 and 50 years old with COVID-19, enrolled during active disease. In DNA, the CDR3 is TGTGCCAGCAGCTTGTACTACAATGAGCAGTTCTTC. Amino acid sequence: CASSLYYNEQFF. Filled out from reference TRBV5-5 and TRBJ2-1, the complete variable domain reads DAGVTQSPTHLIKTRGQQVTLRCSPISGHKSVSWYQQVLGQGPQFIFQYYEKEERGRGNFPDRFSARQFPNYSSELNVNALLLGDSALYLCASSLYYNEQFFGPGTRLTVL.